The 2 T cell receptor beta chains below all came from one sample that was sequenced in a study of cytomegalovirus exposure and HLA in healthy donors. The method was immunoSEQ multiplex PCR; TCRdb's version includes in-frame clones alone and lacks a portion of them. In the table there are about 240,000 clones, more than 75% of which are singletons. The sample consisted of PBMCs. Every receptor here comes from a woman aged 30 to 39 in good health and CMV-seropositive.

The chain links TRBV2 to TRBJ2-7; 9 bases line up with TRBD2. CDR3 length: 16 residues. V was pared by 4 bases and J by 7 bases, with 14 bases of the junction left unmatched. The V gene's germline CDR1 is SNHLY and CDR2 FYNNEI. In DNA, the CDR3 is TGTGCCAGCAGTGTCCCTAGCGGGGCAAGAAACGGGGAGCAGTACTTC. Translating it yields CASSVPSGARNGEQYF.

Regarding this clone: The junction departs from germline at one end; a sequencing error may be responsible. The V call is TRBV14, the J call TRBJ2-1; possibly TRBD2 for D (5 bases). Germline-derived CDR1 and CDR2 are SGHDN and FVKESK. The CDR3 consists of 15 residues. The CDR3 DNA is TGTGCCAGCAGCCCGTTCGAGGGAAGATACAATGAGCATTTCTTC. It translates to CASSPFEGRYNEHFF.